Listed here are 4 T cell receptor beta chains from one sample, sequenced in a study of blood T cells in healthy people across ages (dated by TCRdb to about 2015). Library preparation used 5' RACE. The sample was run on an Illumina HiSeq 2500. The second PCR ran for about 6 to 11 cycles and used a J-beta primer mix along with a sample-barcoded 5' primer. Clones were called with MiXCR by TCRdb after fastp trimmed the public reads at Q25, and only in-frame beta chains were retained. CDR3 protein sequences are deduplicated, and each keeps its most common genes and DNA. This sample comprises around 1,500,000 distinct CDR3 sequences, approximately 42% of them detected only once. Together, the top ten hold 7% to 9.5% of the sample. Sequenced input: blood. The origin of the receptors is a woman aged 18 to 35 in good health.

This clonotype was observed a handful of times. The chain is built from TRBV20-1 and TRBJ2-3; no clear D gene. The CDR3 contains 10 residues. Germline-derived CDR1 and CDR2 are DFQATT and SNEGSKA (reference sequence). The V and J ends lost 5 bases and 6 bases respectively, with 6 bases between them. CDR3 nucleotide sequence: TGCAGTGCTCCGCATGATACGCAGTATTTT. Protein product: CSAPHDTQYF.

V and J are TRBV12-3 or TRBV12-4 and TRBJ1-2; TRBD1 matches at 7 bases. This CDR3 has 14 amino acids. Trimming at V came to 6 bases and at J to 6 bases, leaving 10 bases not matched to a gene. CDR3 nucleotide sequence: TGTGCCAGCAGCCCCCAGGGGGGATCCCATGGCTACACCTTC. Amino acids: CASSPQGGSHGYTF.

This clonotype has only a few counts. J is TRBJ2-5 and V is TRBV5-5; D is possibly TRBD1 (5 bases). Germline V gene sequence: CDR1 SGHKS, CDR2 YYEKEE (reference sequence). The CDR3 sequence is 14 residues long. Between the trimmed V and J ends, which lost 4 bases and 4 bases, there was a span of 14 bases. The CDR3 DNA follows: TGTGCCAGCAGCAAATATCAGGGTGTAGAGACCCAGTACTTC. This translates into CASSKYQGVETQYF.

The V call is TRBV6-5, the J call TRBJ2-7; TRBD1 might be the D (6 bases). The CDR3 has 14 residues. V was pared by 6 bases and J by 1 base, with 13 bases between. The germline CDR1 and CDR2 sequences are MNHEY and SVGAGI. Written as DNA, the CDR3 is TGTGCCAGCAGGGGTGGAAGGGGGTCCTACGAGCAGTACTTC. Amino acid sequence: CASRGGRGSYEQYF.